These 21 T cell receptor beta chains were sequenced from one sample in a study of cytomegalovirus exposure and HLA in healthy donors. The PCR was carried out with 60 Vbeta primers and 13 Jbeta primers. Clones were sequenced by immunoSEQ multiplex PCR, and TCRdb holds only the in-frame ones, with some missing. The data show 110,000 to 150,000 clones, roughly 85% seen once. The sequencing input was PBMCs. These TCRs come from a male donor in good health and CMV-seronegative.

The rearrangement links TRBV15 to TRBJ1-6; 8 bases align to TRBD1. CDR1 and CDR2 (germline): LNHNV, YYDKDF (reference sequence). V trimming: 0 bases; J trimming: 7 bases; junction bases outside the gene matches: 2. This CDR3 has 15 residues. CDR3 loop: CATSRDQGANSPLHF. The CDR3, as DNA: TGTGCCACCAGCAGAGATCAGGGGGCGAATTCACCCCTCCACTTT.

CDR3 bases: TGTGCCAGCAGCCGACCAGGGGGCAATCAGCCCCAGCATTTT. The encoded protein is CASSRPGGNQPQHF. The V gene is TRBV7-9, the J gene TRBJ1-5, with D maybe TRBD1 (6 bases). CDR1 and CDR2 (germline): SEHNR, FQNEAQ (reference sequence). This CDR3 has 14 residues. V dropped 5 bases and J dropped 2 bases, with 10 bases sitting between them.

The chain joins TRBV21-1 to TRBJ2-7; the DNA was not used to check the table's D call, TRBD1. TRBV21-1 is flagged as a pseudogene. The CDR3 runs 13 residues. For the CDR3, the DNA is TGTGCCAGCAGCAAGACGGGACACTACGAGCAGTACTTC. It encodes CASSKTGHYEQYF.

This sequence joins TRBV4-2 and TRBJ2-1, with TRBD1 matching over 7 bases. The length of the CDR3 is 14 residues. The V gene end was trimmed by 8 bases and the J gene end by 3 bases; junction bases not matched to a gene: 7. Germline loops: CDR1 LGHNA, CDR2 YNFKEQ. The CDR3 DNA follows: TGTGCCAGCGGCCCCGGGACAGACTACAATGAGCAGTTCTTC. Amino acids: CASGPGTDYNEQFF.

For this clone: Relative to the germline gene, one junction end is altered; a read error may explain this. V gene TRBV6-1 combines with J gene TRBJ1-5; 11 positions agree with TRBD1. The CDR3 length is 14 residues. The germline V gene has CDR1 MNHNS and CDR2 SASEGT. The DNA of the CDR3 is TGTGCCAGCCAGGACAGGGGGCCGAGTCAGTCCCAGCATTTT. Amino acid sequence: CASQDRGPSQSQHF.

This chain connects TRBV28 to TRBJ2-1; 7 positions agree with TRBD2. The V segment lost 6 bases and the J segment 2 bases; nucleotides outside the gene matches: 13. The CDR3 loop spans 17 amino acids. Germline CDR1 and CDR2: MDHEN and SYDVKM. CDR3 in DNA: TGTGCCAGCAGAGCCCGAAACCTAGCGGCTGCCTACAATGAGCAGTTCTTC. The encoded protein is CASRARNLAAAYNEQFF.

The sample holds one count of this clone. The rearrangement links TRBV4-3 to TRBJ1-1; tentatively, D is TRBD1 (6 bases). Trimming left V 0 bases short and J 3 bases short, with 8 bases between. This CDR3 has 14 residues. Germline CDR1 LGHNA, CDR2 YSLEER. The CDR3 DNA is TGCGCCAGCAGCCAAGAGGACAGCTACACTGAAGCTTTCTTT. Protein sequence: CASSQEDSYTEAFF.

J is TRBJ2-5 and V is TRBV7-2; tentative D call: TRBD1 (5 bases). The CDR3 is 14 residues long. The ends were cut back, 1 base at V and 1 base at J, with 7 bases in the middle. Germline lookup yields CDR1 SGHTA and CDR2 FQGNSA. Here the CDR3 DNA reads TGTGCCAGCAGCTTAGGGGGCTTCCAAGAGACCCAGTACTTC. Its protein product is CASSLGGFQETQYF.

CDR3 nucleotides: TGTGCCAGCAGTTTTCCAGGGCGCAGCGGGAGGGCCCACGAGCAGTACTTC. This sequence encodes CASSFPGRSGRAHEQYF. This chain uses TRBV28 with TRBJ2-7; 10 bases map to TRBD2. V gave up 3 bases and J gave up 5 bases; unmatched junction bases: 13. Germline V gene sequence: CDR1 MDHEN, CDR2 SYDVKM. This CDR3 has 17 residues.

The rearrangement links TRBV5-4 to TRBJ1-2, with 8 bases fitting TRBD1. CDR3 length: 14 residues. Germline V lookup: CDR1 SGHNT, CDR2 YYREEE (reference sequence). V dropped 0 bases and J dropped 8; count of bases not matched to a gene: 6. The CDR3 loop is CASSLDGQGIGYTF. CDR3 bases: TGTGCCAGCAGCTTGGATGGACAGGGAATAGGCTACACCTTC.

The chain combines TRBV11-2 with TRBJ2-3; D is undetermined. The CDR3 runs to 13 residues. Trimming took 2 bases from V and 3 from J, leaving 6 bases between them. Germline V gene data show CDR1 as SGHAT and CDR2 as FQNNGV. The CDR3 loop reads CASSLFSTDTQYF. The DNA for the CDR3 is TGTGCCAGCAGCTTATTCTCTACAGATACGCAGTATTTT.

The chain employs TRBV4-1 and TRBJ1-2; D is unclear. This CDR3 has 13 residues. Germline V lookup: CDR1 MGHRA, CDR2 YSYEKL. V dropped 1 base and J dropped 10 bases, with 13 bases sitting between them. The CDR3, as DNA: TGCGCCAGCAGCCAAGGTTTACCACTTACCTACACCTTC. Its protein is CASSQGLPLTYTF.

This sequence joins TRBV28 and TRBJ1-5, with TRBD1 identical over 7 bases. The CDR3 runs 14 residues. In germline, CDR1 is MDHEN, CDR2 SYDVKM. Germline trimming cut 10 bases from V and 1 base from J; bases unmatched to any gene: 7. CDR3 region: CANPTGSSNQPQHF. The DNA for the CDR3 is TGTGCCAACCCGACAGGGTCGAGCAATCAGCCCCAGCATTTT.

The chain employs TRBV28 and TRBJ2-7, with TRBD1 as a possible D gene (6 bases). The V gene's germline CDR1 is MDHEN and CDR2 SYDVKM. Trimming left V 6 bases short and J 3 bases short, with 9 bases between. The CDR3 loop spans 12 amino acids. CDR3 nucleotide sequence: TGTGCCAGCAGCTCAGGGGACTACGAGCAGTACTTC. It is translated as CASSSGDYEQYF. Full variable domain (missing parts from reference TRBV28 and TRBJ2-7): DVKVTQSSRYLVKRTGEKVFLECVQDMDHENMFWYRQDPGLGLRLIYFSYDVKMKEKGDIPEGYSVSREKKERFSLILESASTNQTSMYLCASSSGDYEQYFGPGTRLTVT.

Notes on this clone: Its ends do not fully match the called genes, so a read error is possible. The CDR3 spells CASSLDPSDHETQYF. DNA of the CDR3: TGTGCCAGCAGCTTAGATCCTAGCGACCACGAGACCCAGTACTTC. The chain employs TRBV7-7 and TRBJ2-5; weak D call: TRBD2 (6 bases). Germline V gene data show CDR1 as SSHAT and CDR2 as FNYEAQ (reference sequence). The CDR3 consists of 15 residues.

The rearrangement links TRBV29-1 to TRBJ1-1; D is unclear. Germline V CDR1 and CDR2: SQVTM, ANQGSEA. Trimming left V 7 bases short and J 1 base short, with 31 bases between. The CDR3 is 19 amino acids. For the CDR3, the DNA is TGCAGCGCCCTCCGCCGCGCGCCTACTGAAGGACGGGGGAACACTGAAGCTTTCTTT. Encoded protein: CSALRRAPTEGRGNTEAFF.

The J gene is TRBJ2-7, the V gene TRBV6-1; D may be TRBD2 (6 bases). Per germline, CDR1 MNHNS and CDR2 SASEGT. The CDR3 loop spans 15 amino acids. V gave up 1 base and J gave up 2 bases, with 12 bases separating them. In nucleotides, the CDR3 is TGTGCCAGCAGTGAAGTGCTTAGCGGACCCTACGAGCAGTACTTC. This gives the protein CASSEVLSGPYEQYF.

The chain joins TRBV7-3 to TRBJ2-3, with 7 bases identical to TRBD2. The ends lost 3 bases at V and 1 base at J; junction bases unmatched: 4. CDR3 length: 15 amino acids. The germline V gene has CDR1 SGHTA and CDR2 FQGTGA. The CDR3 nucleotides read TGTGCCAGCAGCTTCCCGGGGGGAGGCACAGATACGCAGTATTTT. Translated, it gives CASSFPGGGTDTQYF. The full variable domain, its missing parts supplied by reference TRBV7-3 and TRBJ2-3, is GAGVSQTPSNKVTEKGKYVELRCDPISGHTALYWYRQSLGQGPEFLIYFQGTGAADDSGLPNDRFFAVRPEGSVSTLKIQRTERGDSAVYLCASSFPGGGTDTQYFGPGTRLTVL.

The CDR3 spells CASSFEGLASGFYEQYF. The CDR3 nucleotides are TGTGCCAGCAGCTTTGAGGGACTGGCTAGCGGTTTTTACGAGCAGTACTTC. The rearrangement links TRBV7-9 to TRBJ2-7; 7 positions agree with TRBD2. The junction had 15 bases not matched to a gene; V was cut back by 3 bases and J by 4 bases. The CDR3 runs 17 residues. Germline CDR1 reads SEHNR; CDR2 reads FQNEAQ (reference sequence).

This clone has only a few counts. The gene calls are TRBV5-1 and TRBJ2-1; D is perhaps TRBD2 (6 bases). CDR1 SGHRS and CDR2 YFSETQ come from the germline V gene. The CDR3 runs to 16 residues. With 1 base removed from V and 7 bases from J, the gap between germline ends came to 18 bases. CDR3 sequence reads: CASSLTPGLILNEQFF. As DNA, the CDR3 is TGCGCCAGCAGCTTGACCCCGGGACTTATTTTGAATGAGCAGTTCTTC.

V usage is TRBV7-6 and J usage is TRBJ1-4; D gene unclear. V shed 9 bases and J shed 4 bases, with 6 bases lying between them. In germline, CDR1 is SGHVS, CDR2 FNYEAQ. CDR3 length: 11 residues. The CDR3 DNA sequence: TGTGCCAGTGGGCTTAATGAAAAACTGTTTTTT. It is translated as CASGLNEKLFF.